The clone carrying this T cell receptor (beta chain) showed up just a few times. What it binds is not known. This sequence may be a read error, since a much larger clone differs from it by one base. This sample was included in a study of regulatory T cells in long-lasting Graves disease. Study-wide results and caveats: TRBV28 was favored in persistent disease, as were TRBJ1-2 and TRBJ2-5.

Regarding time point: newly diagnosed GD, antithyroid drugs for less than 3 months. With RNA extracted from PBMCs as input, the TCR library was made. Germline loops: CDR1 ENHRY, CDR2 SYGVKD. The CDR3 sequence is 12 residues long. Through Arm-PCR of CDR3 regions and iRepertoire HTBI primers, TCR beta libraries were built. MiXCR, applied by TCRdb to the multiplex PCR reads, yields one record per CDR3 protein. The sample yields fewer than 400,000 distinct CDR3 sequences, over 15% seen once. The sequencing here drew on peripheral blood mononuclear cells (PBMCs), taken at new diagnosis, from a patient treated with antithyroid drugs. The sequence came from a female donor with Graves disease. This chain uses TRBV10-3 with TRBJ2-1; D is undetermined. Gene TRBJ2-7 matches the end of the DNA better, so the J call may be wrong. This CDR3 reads CAISESDNEQYF. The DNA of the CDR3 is TGTGCCATCAGTGAGTCCGACAATGAGCAGTACTTC.